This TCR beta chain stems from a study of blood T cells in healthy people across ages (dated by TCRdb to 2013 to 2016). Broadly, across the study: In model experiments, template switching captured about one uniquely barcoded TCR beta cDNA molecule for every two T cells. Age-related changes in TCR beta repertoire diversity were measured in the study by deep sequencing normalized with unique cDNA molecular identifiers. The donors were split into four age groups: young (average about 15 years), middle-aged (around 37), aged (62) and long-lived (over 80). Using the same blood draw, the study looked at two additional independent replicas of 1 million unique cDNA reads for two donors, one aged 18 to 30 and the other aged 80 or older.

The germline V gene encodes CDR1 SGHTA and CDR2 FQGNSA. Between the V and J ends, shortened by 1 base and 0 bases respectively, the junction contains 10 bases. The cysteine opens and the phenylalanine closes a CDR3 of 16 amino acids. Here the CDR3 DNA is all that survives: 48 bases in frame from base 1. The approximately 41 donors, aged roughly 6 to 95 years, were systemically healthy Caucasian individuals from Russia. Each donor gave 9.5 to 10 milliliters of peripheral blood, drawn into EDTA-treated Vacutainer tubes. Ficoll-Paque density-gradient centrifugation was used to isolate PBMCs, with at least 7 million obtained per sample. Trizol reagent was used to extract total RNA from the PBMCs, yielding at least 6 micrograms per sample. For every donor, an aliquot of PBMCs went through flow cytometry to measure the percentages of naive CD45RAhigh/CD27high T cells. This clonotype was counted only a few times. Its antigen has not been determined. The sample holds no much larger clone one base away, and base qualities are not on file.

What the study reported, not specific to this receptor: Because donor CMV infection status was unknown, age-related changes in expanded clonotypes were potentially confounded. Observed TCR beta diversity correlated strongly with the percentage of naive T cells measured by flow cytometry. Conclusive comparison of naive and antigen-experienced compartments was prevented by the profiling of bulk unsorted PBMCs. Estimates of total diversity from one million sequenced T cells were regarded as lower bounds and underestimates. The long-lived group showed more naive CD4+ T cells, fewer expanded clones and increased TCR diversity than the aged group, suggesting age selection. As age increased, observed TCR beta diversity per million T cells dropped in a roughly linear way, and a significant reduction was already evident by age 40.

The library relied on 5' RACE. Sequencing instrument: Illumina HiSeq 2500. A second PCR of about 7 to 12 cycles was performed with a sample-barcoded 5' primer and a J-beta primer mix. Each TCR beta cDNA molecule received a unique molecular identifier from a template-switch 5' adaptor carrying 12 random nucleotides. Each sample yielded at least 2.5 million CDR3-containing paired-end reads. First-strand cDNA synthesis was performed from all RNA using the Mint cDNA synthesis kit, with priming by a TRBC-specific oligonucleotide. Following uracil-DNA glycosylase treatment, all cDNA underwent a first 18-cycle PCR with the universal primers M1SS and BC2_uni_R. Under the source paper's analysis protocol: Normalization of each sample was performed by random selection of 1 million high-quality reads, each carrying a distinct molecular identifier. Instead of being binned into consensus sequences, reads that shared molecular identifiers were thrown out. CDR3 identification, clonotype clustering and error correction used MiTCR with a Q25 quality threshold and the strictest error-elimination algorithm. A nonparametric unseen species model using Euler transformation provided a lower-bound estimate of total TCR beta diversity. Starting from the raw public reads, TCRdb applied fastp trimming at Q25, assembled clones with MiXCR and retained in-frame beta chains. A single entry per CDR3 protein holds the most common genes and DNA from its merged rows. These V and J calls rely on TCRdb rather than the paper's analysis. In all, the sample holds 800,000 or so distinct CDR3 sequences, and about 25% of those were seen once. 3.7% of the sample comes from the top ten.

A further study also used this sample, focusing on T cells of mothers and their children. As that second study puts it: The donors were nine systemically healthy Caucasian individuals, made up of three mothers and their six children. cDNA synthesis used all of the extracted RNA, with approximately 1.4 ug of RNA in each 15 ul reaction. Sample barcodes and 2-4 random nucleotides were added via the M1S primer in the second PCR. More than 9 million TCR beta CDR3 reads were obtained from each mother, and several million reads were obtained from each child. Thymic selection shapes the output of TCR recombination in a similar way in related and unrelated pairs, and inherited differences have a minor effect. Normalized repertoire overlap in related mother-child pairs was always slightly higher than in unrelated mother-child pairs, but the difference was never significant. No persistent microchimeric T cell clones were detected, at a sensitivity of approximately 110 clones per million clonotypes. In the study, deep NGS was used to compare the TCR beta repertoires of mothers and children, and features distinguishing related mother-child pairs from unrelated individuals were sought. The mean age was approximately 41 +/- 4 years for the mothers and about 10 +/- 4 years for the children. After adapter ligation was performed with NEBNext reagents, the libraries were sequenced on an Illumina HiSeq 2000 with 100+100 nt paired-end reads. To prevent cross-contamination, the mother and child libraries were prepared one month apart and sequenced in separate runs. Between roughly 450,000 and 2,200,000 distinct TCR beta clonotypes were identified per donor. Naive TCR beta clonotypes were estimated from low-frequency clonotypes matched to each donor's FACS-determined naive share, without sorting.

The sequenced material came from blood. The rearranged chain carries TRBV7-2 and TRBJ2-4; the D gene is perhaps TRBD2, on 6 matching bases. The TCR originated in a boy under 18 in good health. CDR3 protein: CASSLDGGTAKNIQYF. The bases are TGTGCCAGCAGCTTAGATGGGGGGACAGCCAAAAACATTCAGTACTTC.